This TCR beta chain was captured by sequencing in a study of T-cell reconstitution after alpha-beta-depleted transplantation in children. In germline, CDR1 is KGHDR, CDR2 SFDVKD. The CDR3 loop spans 11 amino acids. Trimming cost V 5 bases and J 7 bases, with 6 bases left between them. Unique molecular identifiers were incorporated during preparation of the TCRbeta library. TCRdb recomputed calls from the PCR reads with MiXCR, one row per CDR3 protein. The sample has over 400,000 distinct CDR3 sequences; about 12% are singletons. The sequence was collected from a human donor who donated a stem cell graft to a child with combined immunodeficiency. This specimen was PBMCs from the stem cell graft donor, taken from the stem cell graft. V usage is TRBV24-1 and J usage is TRBJ2-3; D possibly matches TRBD1 or TRBD2 (5 bases each). The CDR3 loop reads CATSGGNTQYF. The DNA of the CDR3 is TGTGCCACCAGTGGGGGGAATACGCAGTATTTT.